The 20 T cell receptor beta chains reported below all come from one sample, sequenced in a study of blood T cell repertoires in COVID-19. Produced via immunoSEQ multiplex PCR; TCRdb's table is partial and in-frame only. The data show some 490,000 clones, approximately 83% seen once. The sequenced material came from peripheral blood. The receptors come from a human donor in a cohort sampled during active COVID-19.

The gene calls are TRBV6-2 or TRBV6-3 and TRBJ2-5; 9 positions agree with TRBD1. Germline V gene data show CDR1 as MNHEY and CDR2 as SVGEGT. V lost 4 bases to trimming and J lost 2 bases; unmatched junction nucleotides: 5. The length of the CDR3 is 15 residues. The CDR3 DNA reads TGTGCCAGCAGTTTCACCGGGACAGGGCAAGAGACCCAGTACTTC. It specifies CASSFTGTGQETQYF.

This chain joins TRBV2 and TRBJ2-3; 11 positions match TRBD2. The CDR3 runs 16 residues. Germline V gives CDR1 SNHLY, CDR2 FYNNEI. V lost 7 bases, J lost 1 base, and 7 bases stayed unmatched. The CDR3 DNA reads TGTGCCAGCAAGGTAGCGGGAGGGAAGGGCACAGATACGCAGTATTTT. Encoded protein: CASKVAGGKGTDTQYF.

This chain connects TRBV6-2 or TRBV6-3 to TRBJ1-5, with D possibly being TRBD1 (6 bases). CDR1 MNHEY and CDR2 SVGEGT come from the germline V gene. The CDR3 covers 13 residues. Trimming took 4 bases from V and 7 from J, leaving 11 bases between them. This CDR3 reads CASSFTGYQPQHF. The DNA for the CDR3 is TGTGCCAGCAGTTTTACAGGGTACCAGCCCCAGCATTTT.

The chain combines TRBV7-9 with TRBJ2-1; D may be TRBD1 (5 bases). The CDR3 spans 14 residues. V shed 5 bases and J shed 6 bases, with 14 bases lying between them. The germline V gene has CDR1 SEHNR and CDR2 FQNEAQ (reference sequence). For the CDR3, the DNA is TGTGCCAGCAGCCCGTACCTGCAGGGCAATGAGCAGTTCTTC. This gives the protein CASSPYLQGNEQFF.

The chain uses TRBV18 and TRBJ1-1; D gene uncertain. V lost 5 bases and J lost 1, with 14 bases in between. The length of the CDR3 is 15 residues. Germline CDR1 and CDR2: KGHSH and LQKENI. The CDR3 is CASSSEANRNTEAFF. DNA for the CDR3: TGTGCCAGCTCATCCGAAGCCAACAGGAACACTGAAGCTTTCTTT.

The rearrangement uses TRBV30 and TRBJ2-2, with TRBD1 as a possible D gene (6 bases). Trimming took 4 bases from V and 5 from J, leaving 11 bases between them. The CDR3 is 13 amino acids. CDR1 GTSNPN and CDR2 SVGIG come from the germline V gene (reference sequence). The CDR3 DNA sequence: TGTGCCTGGAAAGGGACAACAACCGGGGAGCTGTTTTTT. It encodes CAWKGTTTGELFF. The full variable domain, rest sourced from reference TRBV30 and TRBJ2-2, is SQTIHQWPATLVQPVGSPLSLECTVEGTSNPNLYWYRQAAGRGLQLLFYSVGIGQISSEVPQNLSASRPQDRQFILSSKKLLLSDSGFYLCAWKGTTTGELFFGEGSRLTVL.

The V and J genes are TRBV9 and TRBJ2-3; TRBD1 might be the D (5 bases). The germline V gene encodes CDR1 SGDLS and CDR2 YYNGEE. The V and J ends lost 4 bases and 4 bases respectively, with 10 bases between them. This CDR3 is 13 amino acids long. This CDR3 is CASSPRVADTQYF. CDR3 nucleotide sequence: TGTGCCAGCAGCCCCAGGGTAGCAGATACGCAGTATTTT.

V usage is TRBV6-5 and J usage is TRBJ1-2, with 7 nucleotides matching TRBD1. J lost 7 bases, V lost 6 bases, and 8 bases had no gene match. This CDR3 is built from 13 residues. The germline V gene has CDR1 MNHEY and CDR2 SVGAGI. CDR3 in DNA: TGTGCCAGCAGGACGACAGGGAGGCTTGGCTACACCTTC. Encoded protein: CASRTTGRLGYTF.

The rearrangement joins TRBV21-1 to TRBJ1-2; the table's TRBD1 call for D was not verified on the DNA. TRBV21-1 is designated a pseudogene. This CDR3 region has 14 residues. The CDR3 DNA reads TGTGCCAGCATCGGCCTTACAGCCTCCTATGGCTACACCTTC. This encodes CASIGLTASYGYTF.

This chain joins TRBV12-3 or TRBV12-4 and TRBJ1-2; D uncertain. Trimming left V 3 bases short and J 3 bases short, with 8 bases between. This CDR3 is 13 amino acids long. The DNA of the CDR3 is TGTGCCAGCAGTTTGGTAACAGACTATGGCTACACCTTC. Translating it yields CASSLVTDYGYTF.

This rearrangement joins TRBV6-5 to TRBJ2-7; 11 bases are shared with TRBD1. V lost 7 bases to trimming and J lost 2 bases; unmatched junction nucleotides: 7. The CDR3 sequence is 15 residues long. Germline V lookup: CDR1 MNHEY, CDR2 SVGAGI. The CDR3 protein is CASTERGQGAYEQYF. The DNA of the CDR3 is TGTGCCAGCACCGAACGGGGACAGGGGGCCTACGAGCAGTACTTC.

The chain couples TRBV29-1 to TRBJ2-7; no reliable D call. The V and J ends lost 7 bases and 2 bases respectively, with 15 bases between them. In germline, CDR1 is SQVTM, CDR2 ANQGSEA. The CDR3 runs to 13 residues. As DNA, the CDR3 is TGCAGCGCGCGATACAGTGCTGCCTACGAGCAGTACTTC. Amino acid sequence: CSARYSAAYEQYF.

This clone was observed once. The chain carries TRBV19 and TRBJ2-1, with 11 bases that match TRBD2. The CDR3 has 16 residues. With 5 bases clipped from V and 7 bases from J, the junction kept 10 bases outside the gene matches. Germline assignment: CDR1 LNHDA and CDR2 SQIVND (reference sequence). CDR3 in DNA: TGTGCCAGTAGTCCCTTACTAGCGGGAGTGAGGAATGAGCAGTTCTTC. It translates to CASSPLLAGVRNEQFF.

This chain connects TRBV3-1 (or the pseudogene TRBV3-2) to TRBJ2-1; 7 bases match TRBD2. The CDR3 totals 19 residues. Per the germline V gene, CDR1 is LGHDT and CDR2 is YNNKEL (reference sequence). Germline trimming cut 0 bases from V and 4 bases from J; bases unmatched to any gene: 15. The DNA of the CDR3 is TGTGCCAGCAGCCAAGAAGAGGCCCGGATGCTAGCGGAGTACAATGAGCAGTTCTTC. Protein sequence: CASSQEEARMLAEYNEQFF.

The chain uses TRBV5-6 and TRBJ1-1; tentatively, D is TRBD1 (5 bases). The V gene lost 6 bases and the J gene lost 6 bases, with 21 bases spanning the gap. The CDR3 loop spans 15 amino acids. Germline-derived CDR1 and CDR2 are SGHDT and YYEEEE. CDR3 amino acids: CASTREVGLSAEAFF. CDR3 nucleotide sequence: TGTGCCAGCACCAGGGAAGTGGGGTTATCAGCTGAAGCTTTCTTT.

This chain uses TRBV6-5 with TRBJ1-6, with D tentatively TRBD1 (5 bases). Germline V gene lookup returns CDR1 MNHEY and CDR2 SVGAGI. V was clipped by 7 bases and J by 7 bases, with 14 bases between them. The CDR3 consists of 14 residues. This CDR3 is CASNAGAGNSPLHF. The CDR3 nucleotides read TGTGCCAGCAACGCTGGGGCAGGGAATTCACCCCTCCACTTT.

The chain carries TRBV7-9 and TRBJ2-3, with 9 bases lining up with TRBD2. The CDR3 is made up of 17 amino acids. In germline, CDR1 is SEHNR, CDR2 FQNEAQ (reference sequence). Losses at the gene ends were 5 bases for V and 4 bases for J; bases not matched to a gene: 13. The CDR3 DNA reads TGTGCCAGCAGCGCTCTGCGGGCGACTAGCGGCGCAGATACGCAGTATTTT. Its protein is CASSALRATSGADTQYF.

V gene TRBV7-8 combines with J gene TRBJ1-4, with 8 bases matching TRBD1. This CDR3 is built from 16 residues. The germline V gene has CDR1 SGHVS and CDR2 FQNEAQ. V lost 4 bases and J lost 8; bases outside the gene matches: 12. The CDR3 DNA reads as TGTGCCAGCAGCTCTATAGGACAGGGAGGACGGGAAAAACTGTTTTTT. Translated: CASSSIGQGGREKLFF. The entire variable domain, with the rest obtained from reference TRBV7-8 and TRBJ1-4, is as follows: GAGVSQSPRYKVAKRGQDVALRCDPISGHVSLFWYQQALGQGPEFLTYFQNEAQLDKSGLPSDRFFAERPEGSVSTLKIQRTQQEDSAVYLCASSSIGQGGREKLFFGSGTQLSVL.

This clone appeared a single time. The chain uses TRBV5-6 and TRBJ2-5, with 7 bases matching TRBD1. The CDR3 is 14 residues long. CDR1 and CDR2 from the germline V gene are SGHDT and YYEEEE. Trimming took 5 bases from V and 5 from J; bases not matched to a gene: 9. Here the CDR3 reads CASRGQGDGETQYF. The CDR3 DNA is TGTGCCAGCAGAGGGCAGGGGGACGGGGAGACCCAGTACTTC.

The genes are TRBV15 and TRBJ2-1, with 15 bases matching TRBD2. The germline V gene encodes CDR1 LNHNV and CDR2 YYDKDF (reference sequence). V shed 8 bases and J 9 bases; nucleotides not matched to a gene: 8. The CDR3 is 15 residues long. As DNA, the CDR3 is TGTGCCACCCAACCGGGACTAGCGGGAGGTTTTGAGCAGTTCTTC. It specifies CATQPGLAGGFEQFF.